Below, 22 T cell receptor beta chains from the same sample are listed, as sequenced in a study of T cell changes during pregnancy in multiple sclerosis. Profiling relied on immunoSEQ multiplex PCR, and the TCRdb table lists in-frame clones only, not all of them. Here the sample spans 88,000 or so clones, just over 90% being singletons. The sample was peripheral blood, taken before pregnancy. These receptors were taken from a female donor with multiple sclerosis, enrolled in a pregnancy study.

V gene TRBV6-1 combines with J gene TRBJ1-2; D not certain. The germline V and J ends were trimmed by 2 bases and 9 bases, with 13 bases remaining between them. The CDR3 totals 13 residues. Germline V lookup: CDR1 MNHNS, CDR2 SASEGT. The CDR3 loop reads CASSEPSGARYTF. The CDR3, as DNA: TGTGCCAGCAGTGAACCATCGGGTGCGCGCTACACCTTC.

This rearrangement joins TRBV7-8 to TRBJ2-4, with TRBD1 matching 7 bases. The V gene's germline CDR1 is SGHVS and CDR2 FQNEAQ. Losses at the gene ends were 3 bases for V and 6 bases for J; bases not matched to a gene: 5. The CDR3 contains 14 residues. CDR3 DNA: TGTGCCAGCAGCTTCAGGGACAGACTAAACATTCAGTACTTC. It specifies CASSFRDRLNIQYF.

This chain links TRBV19 with TRBJ1-4, with D possibly TRBD1 on 5 matching bases. CDR1 LNHDA and CDR2 SQIVND come from the germline V gene (reference sequence). The CDR3 sequence is 13 residues long. V was cut by 5 bases and J by 8 bases, with 12 bases left in between. The CDR3 DNA reads TGTGCCAGTAGTCTGGGGACTGGCGAAAAACTGTTTTTT. Translated, it gives CASSLGTGEKLFF.

This chain links TRBV10-3 with TRBJ1-2; D is perhaps TRBD1 (5 bases). Germline V gives CDR1 ENHRY, CDR2 SYGVKD. CDR3 length: 11 amino acids. V was trimmed by 2 bases and J by 8 bases, leaving 6 bases between them. The chain's CDR3 is CAISEGAGYTF. For the CDR3, the DNA is TGTGCCATCAGTGAGGGGGCCGGCTACACCTTC.

This rearrangement joins TRBV28 to TRBJ1-2; 8 bases agree with TRBD1. V lost 2 bases, J lost 7 bases, and 6 bases stayed unmatched. The germline V gene encodes CDR1 MDHEN and CDR2 SYDVKM. This CDR3 region has 14 residues. This CDR3 reads CASSLQGAKGGYTF. Written as DNA, the CDR3 is TGTGCCAGCAGTTTACAGGGGGCCAAGGGTGGCTACACCTTC.

The genes are TRBV18 and TRBJ2-3, with 8 bases identical to TRBD2. Germline V lookup: CDR1 KGHSH, CDR2 LQKENI. V dropped 6 bases and J dropped 7; count of bases not matched to a gene: 9. CDR3 length: 14 amino acids. The CDR3 DNA reads as TGTGCCAGCTCCCCGCCCGGGGGGGCTCATACGCAGTATTTT. Its protein is CASSPPGGAHTQYF.

V gene TRBV9 combines with J gene TRBJ1-6; the match to TRBD1 covers 8 bases. Trimming took 0 bases from V and 10 from J; bases not matched to a gene: 6. The CDR3 loop spans 15 amino acids. Germline V gene lookup returns CDR1 SGDLS and CDR2 YYNGEE. The CDR3 coding sequence is TGTGCCAGCAGCGTAGGGACAGGGAGGCAGTCACCCCTCCACTTT. It codes for CASSVGTGRQSPLHF.

This chain uses TRBV6-1 with TRBJ1-5; no firm D call. The CDR3 extends over 13 amino acids. Trimming took 6 bases from V and 0 from J, leaving 6 bases between them. CDR1 MNHNS and CDR2 SASEGT come from the germline V gene. This CDR3 is CASSGDSNQPQHF. The CDR3 nucleotides read TGTGCCAGCAGCGGTGATAGCAATCAGCCCCAGCATTTT.

The rearrangement uses TRBV7-8 and TRBJ1-5; D not certain. Trimming took 0 bases from V and 7 from J, leaving 16 bases between them. Germline CDR1 reads SGHVS; CDR2 reads FQNEAQ. The CDR3 has 16 residues. DNA of the CDR3: TGTGCCAGCAGCTTAGCGCAGGTGGGGTCGGGACAGCCCCAGCATTTT. It is translated as CASSLAQVGSGQPQHF.

The chain recombines TRBV5-1 with TRBJ1-1; possibly TRBD1 for D (5 bases). Germline V gene lookup returns CDR1 SGHRS and CDR2 YFSETQ. The CDR3 sequence is 14 residues long. V was pared by 2 bases and J by 1 base, with 9 bases between. The CDR3 DNA follows: TGCGCCAGCAGCTTACGACAGCCGAACACTGAAGCTTTCTTT. It encodes CASSLRQPNTEAFF.

This chain links TRBV18 with TRBJ1-5, with D possibly matching TRBD1 (6 bases). The CDR3 has 12 amino acids. Trimming shortened V by 7 bases and J by 4 bases, and 8 bases separated the two germline ends. CDR1 is KGHSH and CDR2 is LQKENI in the germline V gene. In nucleotides, the CDR3 is TGTGCCAGCTGCCAGGGGAATCAGCCCCAGCATTTT. Residues: CASCQGNQPQHF.

The chain recombines TRBV4-1 with TRBJ2-3; 9 nucleotides agree with TRBD1. Trimming removed 3 bases from V and 7 bases from J; junction bases left unmatched: 11. The CDR3 is 16 amino acids. Germline values: CDR1 MGHRA, CDR2 YSYEKL. CDR3 amino acids: CASSQWTGEISYTQYF. The DNA for the CDR3 is TGCGCCAGCAGCCAGTGGACAGGGGAGATATCGTATACGCAGTATTTT.

The chain uses TRBV11-2 and TRBJ2-2; a possible D gene is TRBD1 (6 bases). Germline V gives CDR1 SGHAT, CDR2 FQNNGV. With 5 bases removed from V and 2 bases from J, the gap between germline ends came to 18 bases. The CDR3 consists of 17 residues. For the CDR3, the DNA is TGTGCCAGCAGCCCAGAGGTCACAGGGCTAAACACCGGGGAGCTGTTTTTT. It is translated as CASSPEVTGLNTGELFF.

This chain uses TRBV5-1 with TRBJ2-5, with unresolved D. Germline CDR1 SGHRS, CDR2 YFSETQ. The CDR3 totals 15 residues. Trimming removed 4 bases at V and 2 bases at J, with 15 bases between. This chain's CDR3 is CASSRTPTSQETQYF. The CDR3 coding sequence is TGCGCCAGCAGCCGAACCCCAACATCGCAAGAGACCCAGTACTTC.

This sequence joins TRBV2 and TRBJ1-5; D might be TRBD1 (5 bases). V was pared by 3 bases and J by 5 bases, with 11 bases between. This CDR3 is 14 amino acids long. The germline gives CDR1 SNHLY, CDR2 FYNNEI. In DNA form, the CDR3 reads TGTGCCAGCAGTGATATGGACACAGATCAGCCCCAGCATTTT. Translation: CASSDMDTDQPQHF.

V usage is TRBV19 and J usage is TRBJ1-2; 7 bases are shared with TRBD1. The V gene end was trimmed by 6 bases and the J gene end by 4 bases; junction bases not matched to a gene: 11. Per the germline V gene, CDR1 is LNHDA and CDR2 is SQIVND (reference sequence). CDR3 length equals 15 residues. CDR3 protein: CASSPFGGDSYGYTF. The CDR3 DNA reads TGTGCCAGTAGCCCGTTCGGCGGGGACAGCTATGGCTACACCTTC.

The chain employs TRBV5-4 and TRBJ2-1; D is uncertain. Germline V CDR1 and CDR2: SGHNT, YYREEE (reference sequence). The CDR3 runs to 12 residues. V lost 0 bases to trimming and J lost 6 bases, with 4 bases between them. For the CDR3, the DNA is TGTGCCAGCAGCTTGGCAGGCAATGAGCAGTTCTTC. It encodes CASSLAGNEQFF.

The chain has TRBV2 and TRBJ2-3; 10 nucleotides agree with TRBD2. V was clipped by 3 bases and J by 2 bases; unmatched bases: 5. Germline V lookup: CDR1 SNHLY, CDR2 FYNNEI. The CDR3 runs 16 residues. CDR3 sequence: CASSDDSGGSTDTQYF. CDR3 bases: TGTGCCAGCAGTGACGATAGCGGGGGGTCCACAGATACGCAGTATTTT.

The chain couples TRBV4-1 to TRBJ2-1; 7 nucleotides line up with TRBD1. The ends lost 1 base at V and 4 bases at J; junction bases unmatched: 4. CDR1 and CDR2 from the germline V gene are MGHRA and YSYEKL. This CDR3 is built from 15 residues. This CDR3 is CASSQAGTVYNEQFF. The CDR3 nucleotides read TGCGCCAGCAGCCAAGCCGGGACAGTTTACAATGAGCAGTTCTTC.

This chain links TRBV5-4 with TRBJ2-3, with 14 bases fitting TRBD2. The length of the CDR3 is 17 residues. Germline trimming cut 4 bases from V and 3 bases from J; bases unmatched to any gene: 7. The germline V gene encodes CDR1 SGHNT and CDR2 YYREEE (reference sequence). The CDR3 here is CASSPGTSGGGTDTQYF. In DNA, the CDR3 is TGTGCCAGCAGCCCCGGGACTAGCGGGGGTGGAACAGATACGCAGTATTTT.

This clone was found once. The chain recombines TRBV30 with TRBJ2-7; D remains ambiguous. This CDR3 is 11 amino acids long. Between the trimmed V and J ends, which lost 0 bases and 6 bases, there was a span of 6 bases. Germline V gene sequence: CDR1 GTSNPN, CDR2 SVGIG (reference sequence). As DNA, the CDR3 is TGTGCCTGGAGTGTACGGTTCGAGCAGTACTTC. Translating gives CAWSVRFEQYF.

The rearrangement links TRBV5-6 to TRBJ1-1; the D is unclear. This CDR3 has 11 residues. The germline V gene encodes CDR1 SGHDT and CDR2 YYEEEE. Deletions cut 2 bases from V and 8 bases from J, with 7 bases between. The DNA for the CDR3 is TGTGCCAGCAGCTTAATGAGGGAAGCTTTCTTT. Translating gives CASSLMREAFF.